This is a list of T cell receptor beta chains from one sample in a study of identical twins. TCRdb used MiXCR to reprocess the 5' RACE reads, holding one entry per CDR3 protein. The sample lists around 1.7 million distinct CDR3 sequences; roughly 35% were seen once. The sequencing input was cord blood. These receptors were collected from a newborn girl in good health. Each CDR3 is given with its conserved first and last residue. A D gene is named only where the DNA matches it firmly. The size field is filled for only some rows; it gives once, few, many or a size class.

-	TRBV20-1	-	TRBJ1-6	CSARLETYNSPLHF	TGCAGTGCTAGACTTGAAACTTATAATTCACCCCTCCACTTT
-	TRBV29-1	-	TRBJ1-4	CSVGGTRGEKLFF	TGCAGCGTCGGCGGAACAAGGGGAGAAAAACTGTTTTTT
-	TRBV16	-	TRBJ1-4	CASSQSKAGKDEKLFF	TGTGCCAGCAGCCAATCGAAGGCAGGGAAGGATGAAAAACTGTTTTTT
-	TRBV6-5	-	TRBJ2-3	CASSYSRWATDTQYF	TGTGCCAGCAGTTACTCGAGGTGGGCCACAGATACGCAGTATTTT
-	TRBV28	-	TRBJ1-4	CASGPRGKLFF	TGTGCCAGCGGTCCCCGCGGAAAACTGTTTTTT
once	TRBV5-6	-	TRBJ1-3	CASSLWSGALSGNTIYF	TGTGCCAGCAGCTTGTGGTCGGGGGCTCTCTCTGGAAACACCATATATTTT
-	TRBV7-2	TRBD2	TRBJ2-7	CASSEGLAGSAYEQYF	TGTGCCAGCAGCGAGGGACTAGCGGGTTCGGCCTACGAGCAGTACTTC
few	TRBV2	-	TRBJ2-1	CASSDFALVGNEQFF	TGTGCCAGCAGTGATTTTGCTCTAGTAGGCAATGAGCAGTTCTTC
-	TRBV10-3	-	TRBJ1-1	CATSTGSWDTEAFF	TGTGCCACCTCAACAGGGTCTTGGGACACTGAAGCTTTCTTT
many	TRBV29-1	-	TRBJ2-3	CSVVDPLGDTQYF	TGCAGCGTTGTGGACCCACTAGGGGATACGCAGTATTTT
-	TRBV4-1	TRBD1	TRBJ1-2	CASSQDSIIGTGGFGYTF	TGCGCCAGCAGCCAAGATTCGATTATAGGGACAGGGGGCTTTGGCTACACCTTC
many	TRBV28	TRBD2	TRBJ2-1	CASSQTSGRGTNEQFF	TGTGCCAGCAGTCAAACTAGCGGGAGAGGGACGAATGAGCAGTTCTTC
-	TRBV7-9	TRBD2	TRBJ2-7	CASSSGLVSNEQYF	TGTGCCAGCAGCTCCGGACTAGTGAGTAATGAGCAGTACTTC
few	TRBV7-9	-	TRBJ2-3	CASSPGRSGTHSTDTQYF	TGTGCCAGCAGCCCGGGAAGATCCGGGACCCACAGCACAGATACGCAGTATTTT
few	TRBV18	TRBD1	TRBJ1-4	CASSPPQDRGEKLFF	TGTGCCAGCTCACCACCTCAGGACAGGGGAGAAAAACTGTTTTTT
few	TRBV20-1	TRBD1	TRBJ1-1	CSARVRGQSTEAFF	TGCAGTGCTAGAGTCAGGGGGCAGAGCACTGAAGCTTTCTTT
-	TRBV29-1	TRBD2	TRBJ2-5	CSVDSGTNEQYF	TGCAGCGTCGACTCCGGGACTAATGAGCAGTACTTC
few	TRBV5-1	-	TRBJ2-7	CASSLVGQRSYEQYF	TGCGCCAGCAGCTTGGTAGGGCAGAGATCCTACGAGCAGTACTTC
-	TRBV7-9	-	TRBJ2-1	CASSFLNGRGGNEQFF	TGTGCCAGCAGCTTCCTAAATGGAAGGGGGGGTAATGAGCAGTTCTTC
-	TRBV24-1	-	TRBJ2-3	CATSADLDTQYF	TGTGCCACCTCAGCTGACCTAGATACGCAGTATTTT
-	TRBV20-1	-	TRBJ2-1	CSARDRREPSYNEQFF	TGCAGTGCTAGAGATAGGAGGGAGCCGTCCTACAATGAGCAGTTCTTC
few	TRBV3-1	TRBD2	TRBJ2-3	CASRLSGSRKDTQYF	TGTGCCAGCAGACTTAGCGGGAGTCGGAAAGATACGCAGTATTTT
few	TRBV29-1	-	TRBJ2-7	CSVGPAGAYEQYF	TGCAGCGTTGGTCCGGCCGGAGCCTACGAGCAGTACTTC
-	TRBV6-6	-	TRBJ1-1	CASSYGNRVSTEAFF	TGTGCCAGCAGTTACGGGAACAGGGTCAGCACTGAAGCTTTCTTT
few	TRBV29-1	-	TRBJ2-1	CSVTEAPSSYNEQFF	TGCAGCGTGACGGAGGCCCCAAGCTCCTACAATGAGCAGTTCTTC
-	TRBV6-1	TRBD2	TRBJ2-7	CASSDGREIYEQYF	TGTGCCAGCAGTGATGGGAGGGAGATCTACGAGCAGTACTTC
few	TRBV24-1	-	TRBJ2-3	CATSGGSSTDTQYF	TGTGCCACCAGTGGGGGTTCTAGCACAGATACGCAGTATTTT
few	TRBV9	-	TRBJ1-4	CASSVATAGTNEKLFF	TGTGCCAGCAGCGTAGCTACGGCAGGCACTAATGAAAAACTGTTTTTT
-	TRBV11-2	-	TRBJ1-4	CASSLGGQFNEKLFF	TGTGCCAGCAGCTTAGGAGGACAGTTTAATGAAAAACTGTTTTTT